The 11 T cell receptor beta chains below were found in one sample sequenced in a study of TIL therapy for anti-PD-1-resistant metastatic lung cancer. Sequencing used immunoSEQ v3. This table comes from immunoSEQ multiplex PCR, and its TCRdb copy is limited to in-frame clones, with some not included. Here the sample spans about 20,000 clones, 83% being singletons. The time point was: pre-treatment sample, taken before nivolumab and TIL therapy. Sequenced here: blood, sampled at baseline. These receptors were taken from a person aged 25-85 years with non-small cell lung cancer.

The count of this clone is one. The rearrangement joins TRBV6-5 to TRBJ2-5; possibly TRBD1 for D (6 bases). Trimming stripped 2 bases from V and 1 base from J, with 11 bases between. Germline V lookup: CDR1 MNHEY, CDR2 SVGAGI. There are 15 residues in the CDR3. CDR3 in amino acids: CASSYTTGAQETQYF. The DNA of the CDR3 is TGTGCCAGCAGTTACACGACAGGTGCCCAAGAGACCCAGTACTTC.

CDR3 loop: CASSYSSDFEAFF. Here the CDR3 DNA reads TGTGCCAGCAGTTACTCCTCAGATTTTGAAGCTTTCTTT. The J gene is TRBJ1-1, the V gene TRBV6-6; D remains ambiguous. V was trimmed by 0 bases and J by 7 bases, leaving 9 bases between them. The CDR3 runs 13 residues. CDR1 and CDR2 from the germline V gene are MNHNY and SVGAGI (reference sequence).

The chain has TRBV6-6 and TRBJ1-6; D gene ambiguous. There are 13 residues in the CDR3. The germline gives CDR1 MNHNY, CDR2 SVGAGI (reference sequence). Trimming cost V 6 bases and J 9 bases, with 12 bases left between them. The CDR3: CASRQEASSPLHF. DNA for the CDR3: TGTGCCAGCAGGCAGGAGGCGAGTTCACCCCTCCACTTT.

This clone was seen just once. The gene calls are TRBV21-1 and TRBJ1-6; TRBD1 is the table's D call, not checked against the DNA. TRBV21-1 is described as a pseudogene. The CDR3 runs 16 residues. The CDR3 region has the DNA TGTGCCAGCAGCAGCGGGGACAGGGGTTATAATTCACCCCTCCACTTT. Encoded protein: CASSSGDRGYNSPLHF.

This clone has more than one count but fewer than ten. The chain couples TRBV5-1 to TRBJ2-1; 8 bases line up with TRBD1. This CDR3 region has 17 residues. Germline CDR1 reads SGHRS; CDR2 reads YFSETQ. V shed 3 bases and J 2 bases; nucleotides not matched to a gene: 10. The CDR3 coding sequence is TGCGCCAGCAGCTGGGCAGGGACAGGAGGCACCTACAATGAGCAGTTCTTC. Its protein product is CASSWAGTGGTYNEQFF.

In this sample, this clone turned up once. This chain links TRBV6-5 with TRBJ2-2; 8 bases map to TRBD2. The CDR3 is 15 residues long. J gave up 4 bases and V 6 bases, and 7 bases lay outside the gene matches. Germline V lookup: CDR1 MNHEY, CDR2 SVGAGI. Here the CDR3 DNA reads TGTGCCAGCAGGGACGCGGGGGGTTTCACCGGGGAGCTGTTTTTT. It encodes CASRDAGGFTGELFF.

The chain links TRBV6-5 to TRBJ1-6, with D unresolved. Between the trimmed V and J ends, which lost 4 bases and 5 bases, there was a span of 9 bases. The germline V gene has CDR1 MNHEY and CDR2 SVGAGI. The CDR3 runs 14 residues. The CDR3 is CASSSGQNNSPLHF. The CDR3 region has the DNA TGTGCCAGCAGTTCCGGCCAGAATAATTCACCCCTCCACTTT.

The chain combines TRBV6-6 with TRBJ1-5, with unresolved D. The V end was cut by 2 bases, the J end by 8 bases, with 10 bases between. Germline V CDR1 and CDR2: MNHNY, SVGAGI (reference sequence). The CDR3 runs 13 residues. CDR3 residues: CASSYSLAEPQHF. The CDR3 nucleotides are TGTGCCAGCAGTTACAGCCTCGCGGAGCCCCAGCATTTT.

The J gene is TRBJ1-1, the V gene TRBV19; no definite D call. Germline CDR1 is LNHDA and CDR2 is SQIVND (reference sequence). With 7 bases removed from V and 3 bases from J, the gap between germline ends came to 9 bases. The CDR3 has 12 amino acids. In DNA form, the CDR3 reads TGTGCCAGTAAGTATAGGGACACTGAAGCTTTCTTT. It encodes CASKYRDTEAFF. Full variable domain (outside the CDR3, taken from reference TRBV19 and TRBJ1-1): DGGITQSPKYLFRKEGQNVTLSCEQNLNHDAMYWYRQDPGQGLRLIYYSQIVNDFQKGDIAEGYSVSREKKESFPLTVTSAQKNPTAFYLCASKYRDTEAFFGQGTRLTVV.

V gene TRBV7-2 combines with J gene TRBJ1-1; D is undetermined. The CDR3 totals 15 residues. The germline V and J ends were trimmed by 6 bases and 5 bases, with 19 bases remaining between them. Looked up from germline, CDR1 is SGHTA and CDR2 is FQGNSA. The CDR3 reads CASRLGGYGGTEAFF. In nucleotides, the CDR3 is TGTGCCAGCAGACTGGGAGGGTACGGTGGGACTGAAGCTTTCTTT. The whole variable domain, filled in from reference TRBV7-2 and TRBJ1-1, reads GAGVSQSPSNKVTEKGKDVELRCDPISGHTALYWYRQSLGQGLEFLIYFQGNSAPDKSGLPSDRFSAERTGGSVSTLTIQRTQQEDSAVYLCASRLGGYGGTEAFFGQGTRLTVV.

This sequence joins TRBV7-2 and TRBJ2-7; D remains ambiguous. V was trimmed by 5 bases and J by 5 bases, leaving 13 bases between them. Germline V lookup: CDR1 SGHTA, CDR2 FQGNSA. The CDR3 runs 13 residues. The CDR3 loop is CASSPLGTNEQYF. CDR3 bases: TGTGCCAGCAGCCCTCTAGGTACCAACGAGCAGTACTTC.